This note documents a single TCR beta chain sequence. Its antigen is undetermined. Germline CDR1 SGHRS, CDR2 YFSETQ. V dropped 0 bases and J dropped 1 base, with 13 bases sitting between them. The CDR3 loop spans 17 amino acids. This sample is drawn from a study of shared clonotypes between healthy human individuals. Background on the study: Donor composition was a couple of women and a few men, aged 18 to 49. CD4 naive cells filled three plates per donor, CD4 memory three, CD8 naive two and CD8 memory one. Overall study results and limits: It was observed that roughly 5.1% of naive CD4 clonotypes were shared across a few donors. What rarefaction showed was incomplete sorted-subset sequencing despite large depth.

Only in-frame clones appear in the TCRdb table, and some are missing; sequencing was by immunoSEQ multiplex PCR. The sample carries roughly 2,500,000 clones, more than 85% recorded once. The clonotype was recovered from a man younger than 30 in good health. Some clones in this sample may be carry-over from other donors' samples. The sample comprised naive CD4+ T cells from PBMCs. The subset was: CD45RA+ positively selected. The chain uses TRBV5-1 and TRBJ2-2, with D unclear. The CDR3 here is CASSLEGRHQNTGELFF. The CDR3 nucleotides read TGCGCCAGCAGCTTGGAGGGTCGGCACCAGAACACCGGGGAGCTGTTTTTT.